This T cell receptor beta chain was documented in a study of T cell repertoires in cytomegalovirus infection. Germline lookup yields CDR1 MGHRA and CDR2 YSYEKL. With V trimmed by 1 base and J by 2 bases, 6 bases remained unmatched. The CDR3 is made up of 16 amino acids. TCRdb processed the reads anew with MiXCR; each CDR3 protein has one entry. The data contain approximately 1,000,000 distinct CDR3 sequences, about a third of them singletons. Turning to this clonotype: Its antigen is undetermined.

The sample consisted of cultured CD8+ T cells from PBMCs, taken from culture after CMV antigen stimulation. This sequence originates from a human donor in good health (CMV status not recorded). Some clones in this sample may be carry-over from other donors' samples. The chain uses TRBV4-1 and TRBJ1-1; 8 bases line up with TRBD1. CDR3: CASSQVRTGYNTEAFF. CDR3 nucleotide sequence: TGCGCCAGCAGCCAAGTTCGGACAGGGTATAACACTGAAGCTTTCTTT.